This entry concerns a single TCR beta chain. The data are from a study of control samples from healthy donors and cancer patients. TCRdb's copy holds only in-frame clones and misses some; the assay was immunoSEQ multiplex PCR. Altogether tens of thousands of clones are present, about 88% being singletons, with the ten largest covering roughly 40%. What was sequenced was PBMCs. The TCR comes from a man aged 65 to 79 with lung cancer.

The CDR3 DNA reads as TGTGCCAGCAGCTTCTTAGTGGACACCGGGGAGCTGTTTTTT. This translates into CASSFLVDTGELFF. This chain joins TRBV5-5 and TRBJ2-2, with D unclear. CDR1 and CDR2 from the germline V gene are SGHKS and YYEKEE (reference sequence). V was shortened by 2 bases and J by 3 bases, with 8 bases between the two germline ends. This CDR3 region has 14 residues.